The next 8 T cell receptor beta chains were all read from a single sample in a study of beta chain features in type 1 diabetes. Study-wide results and caveats: There was a moderate but significant shortening of TCRB CDR3s in all four CD4+ subsets of Type 1 diabetes patients.

Antigens for these TCRs are unknown. Every isolated RNA sample was fully reverse transcribed, so sequencing captured expressed TCRB transcripts. Profiling relied on immunoSEQ multiplex PCR, and the TCRdb table lists in-frame clones only, not all of them. The table records hundreds of thousands of clones, around an eighth of them present only once. Source material: naive CD4+ T cells from blood. These receptors were taken from a man between 18 and 29 years old with type 1 diabetes.

This clone was observed a few times. The chain joins TRBV30 to TRBJ1-6, with 7 bases that match TRBD1. Germline V gives CDR1 GTSNPN, CDR2 SVGIG (reference sequence). The ends lost 0 bases at V and 5 bases at J; junction bases unmatched: 16. The CDR3 is made up of 19 amino acids. CDR3 protein: CAWSVNPTYRGLDNSPLHF. CDR3 sequence (DNA): TGTGCCTGGAGTGTTAACCCCACCTACAGGGGCTTAGATAATTCACCCCTCCACTTT.

This clone has more than one count but fewer than ten. V and J are TRBV30 and TRBJ2-7; D perhaps matches TRBD2 (6 bases). This CDR3 spans 14 amino acids. Trimming took off 3 bases at V and 3 bases at J, with 15 bases between the two ends. The germline CDR1 and CDR2 sequences are GTSNPN and SVGIG (reference sequence). CDR3 sequence (DNA): TGTGCCTGGAGCCCGGGACTCGCACACTACGAGCAGTACTTC. Translating gives CAWSPGLAHYEQYF.

This clone was counted a few times. The chain has TRBV7-2 and TRBJ1-2; D remains unclear. CDR1 is SGHTA and CDR2 is FQGNSA in the germline V gene. The CDR3 covers 13 residues. Trimming stripped 2 bases from V and 3 bases from J, with 7 bases between. The CDR3 nucleotides read TGTGCCAGCAGCTTATTGAGAGACTATGGCTACACCTTC. It translates to CASSLLRDYGYTF.

Only a few counts were recorded for this clone. Other DNA variants within this sample encode the same CDR3. This chain joins TRBV30 and TRBJ2-7; no definite D call. The germline CDR1 and CDR2 sequences are GTSNPN and SVGIG (reference sequence). The CDR3 runs to 11 residues. V was cut by 2 bases and J by 6 bases, with 8 bases left in between. The CDR3 sequence: CAWSLGGEQYF. The CDR3 nucleotides read TGTGCCTGGAGTCTAGGTGGCGAGCAGTACTTC.

The chain uses TRBV11-1 and TRBJ2-3; TRBD1 might be the D (6 bases). Trimming took off 0 bases at V and 7 bases at J, with 14 bases between the two ends. Germline CDR1 reads SGHAT; CDR2 reads FQDESV (reference sequence). The CDR3 covers 15 residues. As DNA, the CDR3 is TGTGCCAGCAGCTTAGCGGGGGCCTTGTTGAATACGCAGTATTTT. This gives the protein CASSLAGALLNTQYF. Based on the CDR3 plus reference TRBV11-1 and TRBJ2-3, the full variable domain is EAEVAQSPRYKITEKSQAVAFWCDPISGHATLYWYRQILGQGPELLVQFQDESVVDDSQLPKDRFSAERLKGVDSTLKIQPAELGDSAMYLCASSLAGALLNTQYFGPGTRLTVL.

This clone was detected a few times. The chain employs TRBV19 and TRBJ1-2; D is unresolved. From germline, CDR1 is LNHDA and CDR2 SQIVND (reference sequence). V was cut by 5 bases and J by 7 bases, with 11 bases left in between. This CDR3 comprises 12 residues. CDR3 loop: CASSALSVGYTF. The CDR3 DNA reads TGTGCCAGTAGTGCCCTCAGCGTTGGCTACACCTTC.

J is TRBJ1-6 and V is TRBV6-1; TRBD1 aligns across 9 bases. Germline CDR1 reads MNHNS; CDR2 reads SASEGT. J was trimmed by 12 bases and V by 6 bases; bases with no gene match: 6. This CDR3 contains 13 residues. In DNA, the CDR3 is TGTGCCAGCAGGGGACAGGGAGATTTACCCCTCCACTTT. This sequence encodes CASRGQGDLPLHF.

This chain joins TRBV19 and TRBJ2-7; 8 bases are a match to TRBD1. Per the germline V gene, CDR1 is LNHDA and CDR2 is SQIVND (reference sequence). Trimming at V came to 7 bases and at J to 1 base, leaving 6 bases not matched to a gene. The CDR3 covers 14 residues. CDR3 coding DNA: TGTGCCAGTAAGTACGGGACAGGATCCTACGAGCAGTACTTC. Residues: CASKYGTGSYEQYF.